This T cell receptor (beta chain) stems from a study of early T cells in non-severe SARS-CoV-2 infection. The wider study: The chains were unpaired, and the sequenced material was bulk RNA from unsorted whole blood.

Study-level points and caveats: Matches to VDJdb favored anti-spike CD8 responses and missed private and CD4 specificities.

On this clonotype itself: What it recognizes is unknown.

Each single cDNA molecule received a unique molecular identifier. MiXCR was run by TCRdb on the 5' RACE reads, yielding one entry per CDR3 protein. The sample has approximately 30,000 distinct CDR3 sequences, roughly 5% seen once. The sequenced sample consisted of whole blood. The TCR sequence derives from an adult who was a healthcare worker with PCR-confirmed SARS-CoV-2 infection or an uninfected control (not recorded which).

CDR3 amino acids: CSVKGDSSYEQYF. As DNA, the CDR3 is TGCAGCGTCAAGGGAGACAGTTCCTACGAGCAGTACTTC. The chain has TRBV29-1 and TRBJ2-7; possibly TRBD1 or TRBD2 for D (5 bases each). CDR3 length: 13 amino acids. The V end was cut by 6 bases, the J end by 1 base, with 13 bases between. Germline V gene sequence: CDR1 SQVTM, CDR2 ANQGSEA.